This T cell receptor beta chain is from a study of immune cell composition in non-small cell lung cancer (dated by TCRdb to about 2017). In terms of the full investigation: To assign histologic subtype, which was mostly lung adenocarcinoma or squamous cell carcinoma, H&E was combined with p63, CK5, Napsin A and TTF-1 immunohistochemistry. Using Adaptive Biotechnologies, the researchers ran TCR-beta sequencing on 34 paired NSCLC tumour and non-adjacent lung specimens, along with 25 to 30 tumour-only specimens. For supplementary cohort #1, made up of roughly eleven lung adenocarcinoma cases, paired tumour/lung TCR-beta sequencing was done and TIL populations were generated so that tumour reactivity could be assessed. A handful of tumour specimens with TCR-beta data were of rare histological subtypes and were excluded from the subtype comparisons.

Concerning this clone: Its antigen target is currently unknown. Per-base qualities were not stored, and no clone one base away is much larger.

A two-step multiplex PCR was used to amplify TCR-beta CDR3 regions from genomic DNA, and Illumina-compatible adaptors were added in the second step. As a commercial immunoSEQ service, TCR-beta immunosequencing was carried out on an Illumina platform. In the source study's methods: Repertoires were summarised as Top 10 Clones, the percentage of T-cell templates from the ten most frequent sequences, and productive clonality. Productive clonality ranged from 0 to 1, with 1 indicating a monoclonal population. Tumour-associated clones were defined as sequences comprising at least 0.1% of tumour T-cell templates but absent from matched non-adjacent lung, identified via log10 scatter plots. Student's t-tests were used for two-group comparisons, ANOVA for comparisons across stages, and linear regression for relationships, with analyses done in GraphPad Prism7 and R. In TCRdb, the immuneACCESS table is reduced to in-frame sequences with V and J assigned. These tables do not hold every clone; where another copy was compared, an unresolved V gene accounts for under half, and the others remain unexplained. V and J calls and clone size are given by that table; D and trimming were obtained from the DNA. The sample table holds 12,000 to 15,000 clones, of which roughly 73% were seen once. The biggest ten clones account for roughly 13% of the sample.

A distance of 11 bases separates the germline ends of V and J, which lose 1 base and 5 bases respectively. From cysteine to phenylalanine, the CDR3 is 15 amino acids long. Of all the DNA, just the CDR3 is kept, 45 bases in frame from base 1. Sequences LNHNV (CDR1) and YYDKDF (CDR2) are obtained from the germline V gene (reference sequence). Points the paper makes about the study in general: The reactivity cohort included only about nine cases, and whether tumour-reactive clones share sequences with the dominant in vivo tumour-associated clones was not shown. No significant correlation was found between tumour TCR-beta clonality and smoking pack-years. Top 10 clone scores and productive clonality were significantly higher in lung squamous cell carcinoma than in lung adenocarcinoma tumours. Tumour-associated clones >0.5% occurred in nearly half of NSCLC cases: about 33% of adenocarcinomas versus 75% of squamous carcinomas. Across nine to ten adenocarcinoma cases, the maximal tumour-associated clone frequency showed a strong correlation with TIL tumour reactivity, but overall clonality showed no such correlation.

From frozen aliquots of unsorted single-cell suspensions, genomic DNA was isolated using the QIAamp DNA kit. The tumour samples consisted of surgically resected non-small cell lung cancer tissue. Tissues arrived within 2 hours after resection and were immediately processed into single-cell suspensions. Tissue was mechanically dissociated and enzymatically digested with DNase I, collagenase I and hyaluronidase for approximately 32 minutes at 37 °C, then filtered and RBC-lysed. Sequencing was done on a sample of lung tumor tissue. The TCR sequence derives from a human donor with non-small cell lung cancer. The chain links TRBV15 with TRBJ2-2; perhaps TRBD1 is the D gene, with 5 bases matching. Here is the DNA: TGTGCCACCAGCAGAGTGTCGTCAGGGACCGGGGAGCTGTTTTTT. This translates into CATSRVSSGTGELFF.